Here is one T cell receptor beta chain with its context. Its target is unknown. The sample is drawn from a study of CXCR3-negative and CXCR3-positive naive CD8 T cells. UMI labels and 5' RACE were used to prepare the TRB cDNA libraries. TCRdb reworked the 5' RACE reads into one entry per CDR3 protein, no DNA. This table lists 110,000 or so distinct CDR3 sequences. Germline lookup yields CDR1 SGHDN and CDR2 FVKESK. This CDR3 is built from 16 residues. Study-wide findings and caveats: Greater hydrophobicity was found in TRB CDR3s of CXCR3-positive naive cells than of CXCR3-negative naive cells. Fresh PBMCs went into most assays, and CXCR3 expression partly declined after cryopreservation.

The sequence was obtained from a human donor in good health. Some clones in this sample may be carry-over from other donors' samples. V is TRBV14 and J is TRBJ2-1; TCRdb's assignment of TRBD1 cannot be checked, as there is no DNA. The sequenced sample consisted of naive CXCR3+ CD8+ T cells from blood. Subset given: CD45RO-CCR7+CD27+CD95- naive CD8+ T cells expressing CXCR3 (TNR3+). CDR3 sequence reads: CASSPRGDSSYNEQFF. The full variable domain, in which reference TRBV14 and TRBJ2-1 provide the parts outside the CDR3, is EAGVTQFPSHSVIEKGQTVTLRCDPISGHDNLYWYRRVMGKEIKFLLHFVKESKQDESGMPNNRFLAERTGGTYSTLKVQPAELEDSGVYFCASSPRGDSSYNEQFFGPGTRLTVL.